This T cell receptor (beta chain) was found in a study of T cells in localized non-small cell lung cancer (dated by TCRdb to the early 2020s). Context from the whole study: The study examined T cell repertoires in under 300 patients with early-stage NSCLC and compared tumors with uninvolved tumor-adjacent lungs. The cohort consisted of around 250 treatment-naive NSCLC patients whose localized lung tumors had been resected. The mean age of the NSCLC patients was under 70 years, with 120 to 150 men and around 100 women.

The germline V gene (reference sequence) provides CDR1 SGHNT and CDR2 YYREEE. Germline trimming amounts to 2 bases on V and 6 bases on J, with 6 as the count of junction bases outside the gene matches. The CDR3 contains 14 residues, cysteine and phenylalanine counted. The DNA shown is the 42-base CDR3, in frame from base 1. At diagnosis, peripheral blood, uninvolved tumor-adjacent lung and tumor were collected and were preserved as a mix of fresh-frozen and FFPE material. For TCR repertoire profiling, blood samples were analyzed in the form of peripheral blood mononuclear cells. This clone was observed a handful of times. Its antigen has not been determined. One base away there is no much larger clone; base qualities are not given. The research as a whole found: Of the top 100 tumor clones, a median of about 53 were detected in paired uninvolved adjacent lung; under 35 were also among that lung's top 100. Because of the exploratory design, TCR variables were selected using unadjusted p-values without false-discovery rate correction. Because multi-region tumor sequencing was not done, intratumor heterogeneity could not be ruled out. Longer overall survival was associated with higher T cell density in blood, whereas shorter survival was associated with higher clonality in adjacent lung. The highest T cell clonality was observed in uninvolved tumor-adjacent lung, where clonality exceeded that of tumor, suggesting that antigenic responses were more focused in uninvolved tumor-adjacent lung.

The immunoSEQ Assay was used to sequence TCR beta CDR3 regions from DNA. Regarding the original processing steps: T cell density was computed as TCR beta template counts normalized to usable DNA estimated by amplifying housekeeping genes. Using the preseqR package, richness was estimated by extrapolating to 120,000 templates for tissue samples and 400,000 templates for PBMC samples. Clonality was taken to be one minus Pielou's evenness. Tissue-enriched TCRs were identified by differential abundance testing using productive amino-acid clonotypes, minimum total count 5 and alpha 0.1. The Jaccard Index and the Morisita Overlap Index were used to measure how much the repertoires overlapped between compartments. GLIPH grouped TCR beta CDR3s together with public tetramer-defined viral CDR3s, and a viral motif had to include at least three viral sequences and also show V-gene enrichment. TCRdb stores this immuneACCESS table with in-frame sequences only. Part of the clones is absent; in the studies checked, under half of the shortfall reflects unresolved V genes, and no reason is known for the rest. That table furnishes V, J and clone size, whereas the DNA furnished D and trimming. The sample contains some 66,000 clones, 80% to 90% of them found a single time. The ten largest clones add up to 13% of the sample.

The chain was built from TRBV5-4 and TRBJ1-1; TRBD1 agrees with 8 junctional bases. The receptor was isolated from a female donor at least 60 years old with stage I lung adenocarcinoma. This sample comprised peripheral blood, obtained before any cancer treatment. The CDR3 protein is CASSFSRGPAEAFF. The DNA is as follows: TGTGCCAGCAGCTTTAGCAGGGGGCCGGCTGAAGCTTTCTTT.